This TCR beta chain was recovered during a study of T cells in Graves' hyperthyroidism and ophthalmopathy. The germline V gene encodes CDR1 MDHEN and CDR2 SYDVKM. Unmatched junction bases numbered 14, after V lost 6 bases and J lost 5 bases. The CDR3 covers 16 residues. This clonotype was seen at least ten times. The source material, RNA transcripts, was used to amplify TCR beta CDR3 regions. First-round RT-PCR with HTBI primers amplified the TCR CDR3 region. TCRdb itself ran the multiplex PCR reads through MiXCR, one entry per CDR3 protein. The table includes more than 650,000 distinct CDR3 sequences, 14% detected once.

The receptor's source is a woman between 18 and 29 years old with Graves' hyperthyroidism. The sample comprised blood. This rearrangement joins TRBV28 to TRBJ1-1; TRBD1 agrees at 8 bases. CDR3: CASSPGADRGWTEAFF. For the CDR3, the DNA is TGTGCCAGCAGCCCCGGGGCAGACAGGGGATGGACTGAAGCTTTCTTT.